This TCR beta chain was observed in a study of T cell clusters in autoimmune cytopenias. Whole-study results and caveats: Physiological T cell clusters of healthy donors were apparently absent in primary autoimmune cytopenia patients. Exclusive TRB clusters were 2.5 to 3.5-fold more numerous in healthy donors than in active autoimmune hepatitis. Comparing secondary cytopenia with chronic lymphocytic leukemia showed no cluster-lack signature, apparently masked by lymphoma repertoire. TRB repertoire shifts in secondary cytopenia and chronic lymphocytic leukemia mostly reflected lymphoma, not autoimmunity.

The CDR3 has 15 residues. Germline V lookup: CDR1 SGHDT, CDR2 YYEEEE. TRB was amplified from about 270 ng of peripheral blood genomic DNA per sample. Points on this clonotype: Its antigen is as yet unknown.

TRB was amplified by touch-down multiplex PCR, primer pools A and B combined. TCRdb re-called the multiplex PCR reads and catalogs CDR3 proteins one per entry, DNA excluded. This table holds approximately 1,900 distinct CDR3 sequences. What was sequenced was peripheral blood. The sequence derives from a human donor with an autoimmune cytopenia or autoimmune hepatitis (not recorded which). The V and J genes are TRBV5-6 and TRBJ1-1; as DNA is missing, the TRBD1 call by TCRdb cannot be tested. The CDR3 loop is CASSSPGRLNTEAFF. Together with reference TRBV5-6 and TRBJ1-1, the CDR3 gives the full variable domain: DAGVTQSPTHLIKTRGQQVTLRCSPKSGHDTVSWYQQALGQGPQFIFQYYEEEERQRGNFPDRFSGHQFPNYSSELNVNALLLGDSALYLCASSSPGRLNTEAFFGQGTRLTVV.